This TCR beta chain originates from a study of CD8+ T cells in alopecia areata. Notes on this clone: Its matching antigen is unknown.

Extracted from the samples, RNA was reverse transcribed into cDNA to serve as the sequencing template. This table comes from immunoSEQ multiplex PCR, and its TCRdb copy is limited to in-frame clones, with some not included. The table has around 190,000 clones, just over 55% seen once; the top ten hold under 5%. The CDR3 extends over 14 amino acids. The J segment lost 6 bases and the V segment lost 0 bases, leaving 5 bases of the junction unmatched. The germline V gene encodes CDR1 WSHSY and CDR2 SAAADI. The researchers isolated CD4+ and CD8+ T cells from PBMCs by sorting. Points from the study as a whole: Mouse data revealed clearer TCR sharing than patient data did, a gap possibly tied to HLA.

This sequence was found in a human donor in good health. The material sequenced was CD8+ T cells sorted from blood. The rearrangement uses TRBV10-2 and TRBJ2-7, with 7 bases that match TRBD1. This chain's CDR3 is CASSESLTGIEQYF. CDR3 coding DNA: TGCGCCAGCAGTGAGTCCCTGACAGGGATCGAGCAGTACTTC.